Reported below is one TCR beta chain. This sample was taken from a study of blood T cell repertoires in COVID-19. Across the study: Italy, Spain and the United States were the sources of the convalescent and acute COVID-19 samples. PBMCs, B-cell-depleted T cells, or T cells provided the cDNA or gDNA that made up the material.

Libraries were prepared by immunoSEQ multiplex PCR; TCRdb keeps only in-frame clonotypes and omits some of them. In the table there are about 88,000 clones, about nine tenths of which are singletons. V lost 1 base to trimming and J lost 9 bases, with 7 bases between them. Germline V lookup: CDR1 LGHDT, CDR2 YNNKEL (reference sequence). This CDR3 is 13 amino acids long. The sequenced sample was peripheral blood. The sequence was collected from a male donor with acute or convalescent COVID-19. The chain couples TRBV3-1 (or the pseudogene TRBV3-2) to TRBJ1-6; D not resolved. The CDR3, as DNA: TGTGCCAGCAGCCAAGTCGCGGGTTCACCCCTCCACTTT. This sequence encodes CASSQVAGSPLHF.